This TCR beta chain originates from a study of response to subunit inactivated influenza vaccine. TCRdb used MiXCR to reprocess the RT-PCR reads, holding one entry per CDR3 protein. The sample contains 500,000 to 600,000 distinct CDR3 sequences, 13% to 15% of which appear only once. Trimming shortened V by 4 bases and J by 1 base, and 10 bases separated the two germline ends. Germline V gene lookup returns CDR1 ENHRY and CDR2 SYGVKD. This CDR3 has 14 residues. This clonotype was detected a few times. This receptor was obtained from a man aged 50 to 59 who received an inactivated influenza vaccine. This chain uses TRBV10-3 with TRBJ1-1, with unresolved D. The material was PBMCs from blood, obtained about 13 days after vaccination. The CDR3 DNA follows: TGTGCCATCAGTGTACAAGGAGGGAACACTGAAGCTTTCTTT. Its translation is CAISVQGGNTEAFF.